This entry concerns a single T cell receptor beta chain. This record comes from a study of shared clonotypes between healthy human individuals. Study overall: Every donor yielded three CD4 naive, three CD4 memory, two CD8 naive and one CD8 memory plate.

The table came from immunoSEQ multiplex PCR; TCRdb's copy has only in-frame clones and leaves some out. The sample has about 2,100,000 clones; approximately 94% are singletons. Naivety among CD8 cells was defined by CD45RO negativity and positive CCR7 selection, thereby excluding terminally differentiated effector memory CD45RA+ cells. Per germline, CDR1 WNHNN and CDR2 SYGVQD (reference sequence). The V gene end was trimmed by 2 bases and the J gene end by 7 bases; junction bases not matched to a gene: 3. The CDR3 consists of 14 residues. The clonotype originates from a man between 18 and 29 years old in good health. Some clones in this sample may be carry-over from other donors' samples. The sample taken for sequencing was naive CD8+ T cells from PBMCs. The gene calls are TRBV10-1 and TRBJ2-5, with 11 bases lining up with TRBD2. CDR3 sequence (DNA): TGCGCCAGCAGTGAGACTAGCGGGAGAGGGACCCAGTACTTC. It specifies CASSETSGRGTQYF.